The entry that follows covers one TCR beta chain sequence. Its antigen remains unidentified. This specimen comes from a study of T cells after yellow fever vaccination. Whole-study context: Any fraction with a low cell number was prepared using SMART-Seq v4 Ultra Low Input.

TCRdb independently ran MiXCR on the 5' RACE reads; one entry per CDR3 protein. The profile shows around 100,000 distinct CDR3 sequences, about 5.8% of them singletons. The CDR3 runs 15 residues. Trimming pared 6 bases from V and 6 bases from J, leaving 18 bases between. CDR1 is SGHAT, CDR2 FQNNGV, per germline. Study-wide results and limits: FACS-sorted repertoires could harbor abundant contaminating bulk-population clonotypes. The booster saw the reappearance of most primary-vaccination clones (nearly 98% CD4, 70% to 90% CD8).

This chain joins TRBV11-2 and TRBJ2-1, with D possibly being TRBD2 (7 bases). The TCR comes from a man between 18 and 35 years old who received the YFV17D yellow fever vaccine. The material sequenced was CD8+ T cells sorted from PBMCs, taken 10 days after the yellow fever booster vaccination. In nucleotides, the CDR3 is TGTGCCAGCAGGGGAGAGGGGGGGCCGGGCAATGAGCAGTTCTTC. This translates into CASRGEGGPGNEQFF.